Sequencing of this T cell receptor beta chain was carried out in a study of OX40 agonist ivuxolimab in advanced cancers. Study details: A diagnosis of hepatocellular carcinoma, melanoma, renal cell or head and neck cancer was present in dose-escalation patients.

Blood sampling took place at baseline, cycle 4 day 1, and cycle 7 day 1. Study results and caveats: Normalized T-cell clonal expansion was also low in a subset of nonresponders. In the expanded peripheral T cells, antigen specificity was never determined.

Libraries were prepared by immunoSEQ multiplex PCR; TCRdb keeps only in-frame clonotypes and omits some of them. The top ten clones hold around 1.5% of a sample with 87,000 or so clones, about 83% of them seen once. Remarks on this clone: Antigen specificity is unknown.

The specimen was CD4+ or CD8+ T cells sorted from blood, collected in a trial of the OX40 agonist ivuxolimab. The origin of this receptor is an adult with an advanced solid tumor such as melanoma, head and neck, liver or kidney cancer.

CDR3 sequence reads: CASSGRGLAGFYEQYF. For the CDR3, the DNA is TGCGCCAGCAGCGGTCGCGGACTAGCGGGTTTCTACGAGCAGTACTTC. This sequence joins TRBV5-1 and TRBJ2-7; 11 positions agree with TRBD2. The ends lost 4 bases at V and 3 bases at J; junction bases unmatched: 9. Germline CDR1 SGHRS, CDR2 YFSETQ. CDR3 length equals 16 residues.